Sequencing of this T cell receptor (beta chain) was carried out in a study of molecular identifiers for immune sequencing clone quantification listed by TCRdb under 2018. About the study as a whole: In a replicate experiment, RNA from around 20,000 or 100,000 naive CD8 T cells was split into five aliquots, four of which were sequenced. This methods study used CD8 T cells to benchmark TCR RNA copy counting and molecular-identifier clustering-based TCR repertoire sequencing (MIDCIRS).

Paper-wide results and their limitations: Highly expanded clone sizes could be underestimated because identical TCR molecules may share a barcode. The naive libraries included spiked-in Jurkat TCR RNA (around 10 copies' worth), and this RNA is not part of the donor repertoire. A single cell's worth of spiked-in Jurkat TCR RNA was reported detectable even among some 920,000 naive CD8 T cells. Modeling indicated about 3 TCR RNA copies recovered per cell, compared with roughly 10 by digital PCR, which implies a capture efficiency of approximately 31%. In CMV-specific effector cells, over 99% of molecules were held by clones above 20 RNA copies, whereas under 1% of molecules were held by such clones in naive cells. When barcode sub-clustering was omitted, TCR diversity was inflated by chimeric consensus sequences, with chimeras reaching as high as 47%.

Libraries of naive CD8 T cells were generated from around 20,000 to 1,000,000 sorted cells, with 10%, 30% or 50% of the purified RNA used. On a BD FACSAria II, naive CD8 T cells were FACS-sorted as CD8+CD4-CCR7+CD45RA+ and collected into RLT Plus buffer. Detection sensitivity was tested by spiking Jurkat RNA equal to around 11 TCR copies' worth into samples containing 20,000-1,000,000 naive CD8 T cells. CD8 T cells were enriched with RosetteSep CD8+ T Cell Enrichment Cocktail and Ficoll-Paque, followed by ACK red cell lysis. The CDR3 runs 15 residues from the cysteine to the phenylalanine. Only the CDR3 DNA is retained, 45 bases long and in frame from the first base. V drops 0 bases and J drops 5 bases, leaving 13 bases in between. The germline V gene encodes CDR1 SGHVS and CDR2 FQNEAQ. This clonotype was detected ten times or more. Its antigen is still unknown. Base qualities are not provided; no much larger clone lies one nucleotide away.

The method behind the library was PCR. The sequencer listed for this sample is NextSeq 500. Bulk TCR libraries were made following a previously described method, with the TCR primers given in Table S5. Total RNA was purified with the Qiagen AllPrep DNA/RNA kit. Reads from multiple sequencing runs of the same library were pooled before analysis. The authors' pipeline ran thus. Reads were retained only if their TCR constant sequence matched exactly, and those retained reads were trimmed to 150 nt and grouped according to their 12-nt molecular barcodes. Reads inside each barcode group were sub-clustered using a 15% Levenshtein threshold, and a quality-weighted consensus sequence was constructed for each RNA molecule. Non-functional sequences were removed, as were lower-count sequences one edit away from another. Based on fitting two negative binomial distributions, any barcode sub-cluster with under 20% of the maximum read count was discarded. The public reads were quality trimmed at Q25 with fastp and then assembled into clones with MiXCR by TCRdb, keeping productive beta chains. Every CDR3 protein is listed once, alongside the most common genes and DNA of its rows. The authors' filters were not applied to this entry. The sample table lists approximately 630,000 distinct CDR3 sequences, about 25% of them with a count of one. The ten largest clones take up about 0.84% of the sample.

The sequence joins TRBV7-8 to TRBJ1-1; the D gene is perhaps TRBD1, on 6 matching bases. Material for sequencing was naive CD8+ T cells from blood, with Jurkat cell RNA spiked in. Explained via the paper, the cell subset or site label denotes: FACS-sorted CD8+CD4-CCR7+CD45RA+ naive T cells. This clonotype originated in a human donor in good health. Some libraries in this study had Jurkat cell RNA spiked in. At the DNA level, the sequence is TGTGCCAGCAGCTTAGCGCCGGGGGCATGGACTGAAGCTTTCTTT. Translated, this gives CASSLAPGAWTEAFF.